The entry that follows covers one TCR beta chain sequence. The antigen remains unidentified. The data belong to a study of read filtering for tumor transcriptome and immune sequencing. Study-level points and caveats: Even smaller IR-seq throughput identified most shared clonotypes.

The CDR3 has 14 residues. Trimming removed 2 bases from V and 4 bases from J, with 9 bases in between. The germline gives CDR1 SGHTA, CDR2 FQGNSA. The library was built from about 400 ng RNA with molecular barcoded adaptors for alpha/delta and beta/gamma chains. TCRdb redid the calling of the reads with MiXCR, one entry per CDR3 protein. Of around 23,000 distinct CDR3 sequences listed, approximately 23% were seen once; the top ten hold roughly half. The J gene is TRBJ1-5, the V gene TRBV7-2; D call uncertain. This sequence was found in a donor aged 40 or older with multiple myeloma. The sequenced sample was a population of CD138-negative cells sorted from bone marrow. This CDR3 reads CASSLRAINQPQHF. DNA of the CDR3: TGTGCCAGCAGCTTAAGGGCAATTAATCAGCCCCAGCATTTT. The complete variable domain, with remaining parts taken from reference TRBV7-2 and TRBJ1-5, reads GAGVSQSPSNKVTEKGKDVELRCDPISGHTALYWYRQSLGQGLEFLIYFQGNSAPDKSGLPSDRFSAERTGGSVSTLTIQRTQQEDSAVYLCASSLRAINQPQHFGDGTRLSIL.